Following are 17 T cell receptor beta chains from one sample sequenced in a study of T cells in Graves' hyperthyroidism and ophthalmopathy. It was RNA transcripts that yielded the amplified TCR beta CDR3 regions. HTBI primers drove first-round RT-PCR of the TCR CDR3. TCRdb recomputed calls from the multiplex PCR reads with MiXCR, one row per CDR3 protein. This sample has 500,000 to 750,000 distinct CDR3 sequences; approximately 15% occur once, and the top ten carry around 7%. The sequenced sample consisted of blood. The receptors shown here come from a woman between 18 and 30 years old with Graves' ophthalmopathy.

This clonotype was detected only a few times. J is TRBJ1-2 and V is TRBV10-3; 8 nucleotides line up with TRBD1. The J segment lost 8 bases and the V segment lost 7 bases, leaving 12 bases of the junction unmatched. The CDR3 extends over 14 amino acids. The germline V gene has CDR1 ENHRY and CDR2 SYGVKD. The CDR3 is CAITSRDRPGGYTF. CDR3 in DNA: TGTGCCATCACCTCGAGGGACAGGCCGGGGGGCTACACCTTC.

There are a few counts of this clonotype. The chain has TRBV15 and TRBJ2-3, with D perhaps TRBD2 (6 bases). The germline gives CDR1 LNHNV, CDR2 YYDKDF (reference sequence). V shed 0 bases and J shed 2 bases, with 24 bases lying between them. The CDR3 has 20 amino acids. The CDR3: CATSRDPLVRLGSNTDTQYF. The CDR3 DNA reads TGTGCCACCAGCAGAGACCCCCTAGTCCGACTAGGCAGCAACACAGATACGCAGTATTTT.

J is TRBJ2-7 and V is TRBV9; D is perhaps TRBD2 (6 bases). Trimming left V 3 bases short and J 0 bases short, with 16 bases between. Germline V CDR1 and CDR2: SGDLS, YYNGEE. The CDR3 totals 16 residues. CDR3 DNA sequence: TGTGCCAGCAGCGGGCCCCGGGACTCTAGCTCCTACGAGCAGTACTTC. Protein sequence: CASSGPRDSSSYEQYF. Full variable domain (outside the CDR3, taken from reference TRBV9 and TRBJ2-7): DSGVTQTPKHLITATGQRVTLRCSPRSGDLSVYWYQQSLDQGLQFLIQYYNGEERAKGNILERFSAQQFPDLHSELNLSSLELGDSALYFCASSGPRDSSSYEQYFGPGTRLTVT.

In this sample, this clonotype turned up many times. The chain is built from TRBV20-1 and TRBJ2-1, with D maybe TRBD1 (5 bases). Germline V lookup: CDR1 DFQATT, CDR2 SNEGSKA (reference sequence). V lost 4 bases and J 4 bases, leaving 17 bases between the germline ends. This CDR3 is 15 amino acids long. CDR3 in amino acids: CSANGAPIQYNEQFF. The CDR3 nucleotides are TGCAGTGCTAATGGGGCGCCTATACAATACAATGAGCAGTTCTTC.

This clonotype was seen at least ten times. The rearrangement links TRBV6-1 to TRBJ1-2, with a weak D call TRBD1 (6 bases). The V and J ends lost 3 bases and 6 bases respectively, with 17 bases between them. The CDR3 covers 15 residues. The germline V gene encodes CDR1 MNHNS and CDR2 SASEGT. The CDR3 loop reads CASSDLRGGLDGYTF. The CDR3 DNA follows: TGTGCCAGCAGTGATCTCAGGGGAGGGTTGGATGGCTACACCTTC.

This clonotype was observed many times. The CDR3 protein is CASGFASRDGLREQYF. The CDR3 nucleotides read TGTGCTAGTGGTTTTGCTTCCCGGGACGGTCTTAGAGAGCAGTACTTC. The rearrangement uses TRBV12-5 and TRBJ2-7, with D perhaps given as TRBD1 or TRBD2 (5 bases each). Looked up from germline, CDR1 is LGHNT and CDR2 is FRNRAP. Trimming pared 3 bases from V and 7 bases from J, leaving 22 bases between. The CDR3 has 16 amino acids.

This clonotype was recorded many times. V gene TRBV28 combines with J gene TRBJ2-7, with TRBD1 matching 7 bases. The germline V gene encodes CDR1 MDHEN and CDR2 SYDVKM. This CDR3 spans 16 amino acids. V lost 3 bases, J lost 0 bases, and 8 bases stayed unmatched. The CDR3 is CASSFLDRASSYEQYF. CDR3 sequence (DNA): TGTGCCAGCAGTTTTTTAGACAGGGCCAGCTCCTACGAGCAGTACTTC. Full variable domain (outside the CDR3, taken from reference TRBV28 and TRBJ2-7): DVKVTQSSRYLVKRTGEKVFLECVQDMDHENMFWYRQDPGLGLRLIYFSYDVKMKEKGDIPEGYSVSREKKERFSLILESASTNQTSMYLCASSFLDRASSYEQYFGPGTRLTVT.

In this sample, this clonotype turned up many times. The rearrangement links TRBV19 to TRBJ2-1; 7 bases match TRBD2. CDR3 size: 12 residues. The germline CDR1 and CDR2 sequences are LNHDA and SQIVND (reference sequence). The J segment lost 8 bases and the V segment lost 6 bases, leaving 4 bases of the junction unmatched. CDR3 nucleotide sequence: TGTGCCAGTAGGGAGGGAGGGGATGAGCAGTTCTTC. Translating it yields CASREGGDEQFF.

This clonotype was picked up many times. The chain combines TRBV12-3 or TRBV12-4 with TRBJ1-1; 9 bases align to TRBD1. This CDR3 has 14 residues. V lost 5 bases to trimming and J lost 4 bases; unmatched junction nucleotides: 5. The CDR3 DNA reads as TGTGCCAGCAGTCAGAGACAGGGGGGCACTGAAGCTTTCTTT. Amino acids: CASSQRQGGTEAFF.

This clonotype was recorded at least ten times. This rearrangement joins TRBV7-8 to TRBJ2-3; 7 bases are a match to TRBD2. CDR3 length equals 16 residues. Trimming cost V 2 bases and J 5 bases; bases outside gene matches: 10. Looked up from germline, CDR1 is SGHVS and CDR2 is FQNEAQ. The CDR3 loop is CASSLKVAGAEDTQYF. CDR3 DNA sequence: TGTGCCAGCAGCTTAAAGGTGGCGGGAGCGGAAGATACGCAGTATTTT.

This clonotype has at least ten counts. This rearrangement joins TRBV29-1 to TRBJ2-1; TRBD2 matches 10 bases. J gave up 10 bases and V 7 bases, and 13 bases lay outside the gene matches. This CDR3 has 14 residues. Per germline, CDR1 SQVTM and CDR2 ANQGSEA. The CDR3 loop is CSARTSGSVGEQFF. The CDR3 nucleotides read TGCAGCGCAAGGACTAGCGGTTCGGTAGGGGAGCAGTTCTTC.

This clonotype was detected only a few times. The chain is built from TRBV11-2 and TRBJ2-6, with D possibly TRBD1 on 6 matching bases. V was clipped by 2 bases and J by 0 bases, with 20 bases between them. This CDR3 is 20 amino acids long. Germline V gene sequence: CDR1 SGHAT, CDR2 FQNNGV. CDR3 amino acids: CASSLTPQGWLFSGANVLTF. The CDR3 coding sequence is TGTGCCAGCAGCTTAACCCCACAGGGATGGCTTTTCTCTGGGGCCAACGTCCTGACTTTC.

The rearrangement uses TRBV14 and TRBJ2-7; D gene unclear. V was pared by 1 base and J by 2 bases, with 9 bases between. Germline loops: CDR1 SGHDN, CDR2 FVKESK. The length of the CDR3 is 14 residues. CDR3 nucleotide sequence: TGTGCCAGCAGCCAAGCCCCCCGAGCCTACGAGCAGTACTTC. Protein sequence: CASSQAPRAYEQYF. Full variable domain (missing parts from reference TRBV14 and TRBJ2-7): EAGVTQFPSHSVIEKGQTVTLRCDPISGHDNLYWYRRVMGKEIKFLLHFVKESKQDESGMPNNRFLAERTGGTYSTLKVQPAELEDSGVYFCASSQAPRAYEQYFGPGTRLTVT.

The V gene is TRBV5-5, the J gene TRBJ2-7; 9 positions match TRBD2. The V gene's germline CDR1 is SGHKS and CDR2 YYEKEE (reference sequence). The J segment lost 9 bases and the V segment lost 0 bases, leaving 13 bases of the junction unmatched. This CDR3 spans 16 amino acids. This CDR3 reads CASSLESRLAVRGQYF. DNA of the CDR3: TGTGCCAGCAGCTTGGAGTCCCGACTAGCGGTGCGGGGGCAGTACTTC. The variable domain in full, with the rest retrieved from reference TRBV5-5 and TRBJ2-7, is DAGVTQSPTHLIKTRGQQVTLRCSPISGHKSVSWYQQVLGQGPQFIFQYYEKEERGRGNFPDRFSARQFPNYSSELNVNALLLGDSALYLCASSLESRLAVRGQYFGPGTRLTVT.

The chain uses TRBV9 and TRBJ1-3; D gene uncertain. With 2 bases removed from V and 0 bases from J, the gap between germline ends came to 6 bases. The CDR3 has 14 residues. Germline values: CDR1 SGDLS, CDR2 YYNGEE. The CDR3 DNA follows: TGTGCCAGCAGCGTCAGCGCCTCTGGAAACACCATATATTTT. Translating it yields CASSVSASGNTIYF.

This clonotype was seen at least ten times. This rearrangement joins TRBV9 to TRBJ1-1; D not resolved. CDR1 is SGDLS and CDR2 is YYNGEE in the germline V gene. The V end was cut by 3 bases, the J end by 0 bases, with 6 bases between. The CDR3 has 13 residues. In nucleotides, the CDR3 is TGTGCCAGCAGCGGGGCGATGAACACTGAAGCTTTCTTT. Translated: CASSGAMNTEAFF.

This clonotype was recorded a few times. V gene TRBV4-2 combines with J gene TRBJ2-3, with TRBD2 as a possible D gene (6 bases). The CDR3 contains 16 residues. Per the germline V gene, CDR1 is LGHNA and CDR2 is YNFKEQ. Trimming stripped 5 bases from V and 2 bases from J, with 17 bases between. The DNA of the CDR3 is TGTGCCAGCAGCGTAACTAGCAGGCGGGACACAGATACGCAGTATTTT. As protein: CASSVTSRRDTDTQYF.